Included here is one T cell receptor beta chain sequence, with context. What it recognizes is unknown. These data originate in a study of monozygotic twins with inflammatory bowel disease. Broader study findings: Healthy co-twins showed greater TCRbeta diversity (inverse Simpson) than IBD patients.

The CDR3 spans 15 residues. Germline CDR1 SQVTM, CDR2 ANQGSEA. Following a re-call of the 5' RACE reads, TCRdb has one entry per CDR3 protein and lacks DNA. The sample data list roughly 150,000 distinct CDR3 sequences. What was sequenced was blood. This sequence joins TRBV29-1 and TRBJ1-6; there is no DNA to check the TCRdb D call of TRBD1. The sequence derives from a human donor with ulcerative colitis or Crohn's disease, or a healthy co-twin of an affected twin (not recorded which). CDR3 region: CSVGMGGSGNSPLHF.